A single sample is the source of the 16 T cell receptor beta chains below, sequenced in a study of cytomegalovirus exposure and HLA in healthy donors. The PCR used 60 Vbeta and 13 Jbeta primers. Sequenced by immunoSEQ multiplex PCR; TCRdb stores in-frame clones only, minus some. Of 150,000 to 200,000 clones in the sample, less than 90% are singletons; the top ten hold around 6.5%. Sequencing used PBMCs. The receptor set was obtained from a male donor in good health and CMV-seropositive.

This clone was counted only a few times. The junction differs from germline at one of its ends, possibly a read error. The V and J genes are TRBV7-7 and TRBJ2-3; D is possibly TRBD2 (6 bases). Germline CDR1 SSHAT, CDR2 FNYEAQ (reference sequence). This CDR3 comprises 15 residues. DNA of the CDR3: TGTGCTAGCAGCGCCCTAGGGGAGGGCACAGATACGCAGTATTTT. This sequence encodes CASSALGEGTDTQYF.

As regards this clone: At the DNA level, this CDR3 is encoded by other sequences in the same sample as well. The J gene is TRBJ2-7, the V gene TRBV29-1; 7 bases fit TRBD2. Germline V gene sequence: CDR1 SQVTM, CDR2 ANQGSEA. J was trimmed by 4 bases and V by 4 bases; bases with no gene match: 1. The CDR3 covers 11 residues. CDR3 in amino acids: CSVGGGYEQYF. Here the CDR3 DNA reads TGCAGCGTTGGGGGAGGGTACGAGCAGTACTTC.

The chain employs TRBV29-1 and TRBJ2-7; tentative D call: TRBD2 (6 bases). The germline V gene encodes CDR1 SQVTM and CDR2 ANQGSEA. The CDR3 length is 13 residues. V was trimmed by 4 bases and J by 0 bases, leaving 10 bases between them. Written as DNA, the CDR3 is TGCAGCGTTGTTAGCGGTAGCTCCTACGAGCAGTACTTC. This encodes CSVVSGSSYEQYF.

The chain links TRBV30 to TRBJ2-1; D might be TRBD2 (7 bases). Germline V gives CDR1 GTSNPN, CDR2 SVGIG (reference sequence). The CDR3 covers 14 residues. V lost 5 bases to trimming and J lost 0 bases, with 11 bases between them. The DNA for the CDR3 is TGTGCCTGGGGGAGGGGGAGCTCCTACAATGAGCAGTTCTTC. Amino acids: CAWGRGSSYNEQFF. Based on the CDR3 plus reference TRBV30 and TRBJ2-1, the full variable domain is SQTIHQWPATLVQPVGSPLSLECTVEGTSNPNLYWYRQAAGRGLQLLFYSVGIGQISSEVPQNLSASRPQDRQFILSSKKLLLSDSGFYLCAWGRGSSYNEQFFGPGTRLTVL.

The rearrangement joins TRBV30 to TRBJ1-6; TRBD1 matches at 7 bases. The CDR3 has 17 residues. Unmatched junction bases numbered 16, after V lost 4 bases and J lost 7 bases. CDR1 and CDR2 from the germline V gene are GTSNPN and SVGIG (reference sequence). CDR3 sequence: CAWTKATGSSINSPLHF. In DNA form, the CDR3 reads TGTGCCTGGACCAAGGCGACAGGGTCTTCTATAAATTCACCCCTCCACTTT.

V usage is TRBV5-1 and J usage is TRBJ2-5; TRBD1 agrees at 8 bases. After removal of 2 bases from V and 5 bases from J, the junction contained 5 bases not matched to a gene. This CDR3 contains 14 residues. In germline, CDR1 is SGHRS, CDR2 YFSETQ. CDR3 amino acids: CASSFSGGEETQYF. In nucleotides, the CDR3 is TGCGCCAGCAGCTTCTCAGGGGGCGAGGAGACCCAGTACTTC.

The chain uses TRBV25-1 and TRBJ1-1, with TRBD1 as a possible D gene (6 bases). V gave up 0 bases and J gave up 4 bases, with 21 bases separating them. Per germline, CDR1 MGHDK and CDR2 SYGVNS. The CDR3 has 18 amino acids. Here the CDR3 DNA reads TGTGCCAGCAGTGAATATAGGGGGGAAGGGGGGGTAGGCACTGAAGCTTTCTTT. Amino acid sequence: CASSEYRGEGGVGTEAFF.

The V call is TRBV30, the J call TRBJ2-5; 10 positions match TRBD1. TRBJ2-7 explains the end of the DNA better; the J call may be wrong. The CDR3 is 14 amino acids. Germline V gene lookup returns CDR1 GTSNPN and CDR2 SVGIG (reference sequence). The CDR3 is CAWVRDRGPYEQYF. DNA for the CDR3: TGTGCCTGGGTCCGGGACAGGGGACCCTACGAGCAGTACTTC.

The genes are TRBV4-2 and TRBJ2-3; D not resolved. The CDR3 loop spans 13 amino acids. Trimming pared 5 bases from V and 2 bases from J, leaving 8 bases between. In germline, CDR1 is LGHNA, CDR2 YNFKEQ. CDR3 in amino acids: CASSSSHTDTQYF. The CDR3 DNA follows: TGTGCCAGCAGCTCGAGCCACACAGATACGCAGTATTTT.

This clone was counted between two and nine times. The chain couples TRBV19 to TRBJ1-5; D remains ambiguous. CDR1 is LNHDA, CDR2 SQIVND, per germline (reference sequence). The CDR3 spans 12 residues. V was pared by 5 bases and J by 7 bases, with 9 bases between. CDR3 loop: CASSHLNQPQHF. The CDR3 nucleotides read TGTGCCAGTAGTCACCTAAACCAGCCCCAGCATTTT.

This chain joins TRBV25-1 and TRBJ1-1; no clear D gene. The CDR3 covers 16 residues. V lost 4 bases and J lost 4, with 19 bases in between. CDR1 is MGHDK, CDR2 SYGVNS, per germline. The CDR3 DNA reads as TGTGCCAGCAGTGCCATGCCCCCGGGGTTTCGCACTGAAGCTTTCTTT. Translated: CASSAMPPGFRTEAFF.

The J gene is TRBJ2-5, the V gene TRBV5-6; 9 bases align to TRBD2. The J call may be in error: the DNA end matches TRBJ2-7 better. The germline V gene has CDR1 SGHDT and CDR2 YYEEEE. CDR3 length equals 15 residues. CDR3: CASSRIAGETYEQYF. The CDR3 DNA sequence: TGTGCCAGCAGCCGAATAGCGGGGGAGACCTACGAGCAGTACTTC.

As for this clone: Other DNA sequences within the sample encode an identical CDR3. V is TRBV10-3 and J is TRBJ2-7, with 7 bases aligning to TRBD1. Germline CDR1 reads ENHRY; CDR2 reads SYGVKD. J lost 3 bases, V lost 6 bases, and 2 bases had no gene match. The CDR3 spans 12 residues. DNA for the CDR3: TGTGCCATCAGCGGGACAGACTACGAGCAGTACTTC. Its translation: CAISGTDYEQYF.

This sequence joins TRBV6-4 and TRBJ2-2; no firm D call. The germline V and J ends were trimmed by 4 bases and 1 base, with 4 bases remaining between them. CDR1 MRHNA and CDR2 SNTAGT come from the germline V gene. The CDR3 has 13 amino acids. The CDR3 nucleotides read TGTGCCAGCAGTGCACAGAACACCGGGGAGCTGTTTTTT. It yields the protein CASSAQNTGELFF.

The chain combines TRBV5-4 with TRBJ2-5; no clear D. The CDR3 sequence is 13 residues long. Germline V CDR1 and CDR2: SGHNT, YYREEE (reference sequence). Trimming cost V 4 bases and J 2 bases, with 9 bases left between them. CDR3 sequence reads: CASSLPRQETQYF. The CDR3 region has the DNA TGTGCCAGCAGCCTGCCTAGACAAGAGACCCAGTACTTC.

The chain employs TRBV29-1 and TRBJ2-5; a possible D gene is TRBD2 (6 bases). V lost 0 bases and J 2 bases, leaving 13 bases between the germline ends. The CDR3 runs 15 residues. Germline CDR1 is SQVTM and CDR2 is ANQGSEA. The CDR3 here is CSVEESGGTQETQYF. CDR3 nucleotides: TGCAGCGTTGAAGAAAGTGGCGGGACGCAAGAGACCCAGTACTTC.